The 10 T cell receptor beta chains listed next were all sequenced from one sample in a study of chemoradiotherapy in HPV16-positive cancers. Produced via immunoSEQ multiplex PCR; TCRdb's table is partial and in-frame only. This sample carries about 3,000 clones, 70% to 90% of them seen once, and the ten largest clones take approximately 11%. The specimen comprised blood, sampled from a patient who underwent chemoradiotherapy. The origin of the receptors is a human donor with HPV-associated anogenital cancer.

This clone was seen a single time. This chain joins TRBV27 and TRBJ1-2, with D unresolved. The CDR3 spans 14 residues. V was cut by 6 bases and J by 3 bases, with 14 bases left in between. The germline V gene encodes CDR1 MNHEY and CDR2 SMNVEV (reference sequence). CDR3 sequence: CASRPSRGYYGYTF. DNA of the CDR3: TGTGCCAGCAGACCAAGCCGGGGATACTATGGCTACACCTTC.

This clone was seen a single time. This rearrangement joins TRBV5-5 to TRBJ2-2, with D unclear. V lost 1 base to trimming and J lost 7 bases, with 14 bases between them. The CDR3 contains 15 residues. Germline V gene lookup returns CDR1 SGHKS and CDR2 YYEKEE (reference sequence). This CDR3 reads CASSLRIGWDGELFF. The DNA for the CDR3 is TGTGCCAGCAGCTTGAGGATAGGTTGGGACGGGGAGCTGTTTTTT.

The chain couples TRBV30 to TRBJ2-5; 10 bases map to TRBD2. This CDR3 comprises 14 residues. Germline CDR1 and CDR2: GTSNPN and SVGIG (reference sequence). The V and J ends lost 0 bases and 7 bases, in that order; junction bases with no gene match: 5. In DNA form, the CDR3 reads TGTGCCTGGAGTGTATCTAGCGGGGGTGGGACCCAGTACTTC. Translation: CAWSVSSGGGTQYF.

The chain has TRBV2 and TRBJ2-1; 10 bases are a match to TRBD2. J gave up 10 bases and V 10 bases, and 4 bases lay outside the gene matches. The CDR3 is 11 residues long. The germline V gene has CDR1 SNHLY and CDR2 FYNNEI. CDR3 DNA: TGTGCCACAGGACTAGCGGTGGAGCAGTTCTTC. Residues: CATGLAVEQFF.

This clone occurred once. The V gene is TRBV5-1, the J gene TRBJ2-1; a weak D match, TRBD2 (6 bases). From germline, CDR1 is SGHRS and CDR2 YFSETQ. This CDR3 region has 14 residues. Trimming took 2 bases from V and 10 from J, leaving 16 bases between them. The CDR3 DNA sequence: TGCGCCAGCAGCTTTTACGAGGGAGCGGGCGAGCAGTTCTTC. Its translation is CASSFYEGAGEQFF.

The chain is built from TRBV7-2 and TRBJ2-5; 11 nucleotides align to TRBD2. Germline V CDR1 and CDR2: SGHTA, FQGNSA. Unmatched junction bases numbered 10, after V lost 1 base and J lost 9 bases. This CDR3 contains 16 residues. The CDR3 loop reads CASSLGLAGIRWAQYF. The DNA of the CDR3 is TGTGCCAGCAGCTTAGGACTAGCGGGAATACGTTGGGCCCAGTACTTC.

This clone was observed once. The rearrangement links TRBV7-2 to TRBJ1-1; D is ambiguous. The CDR3 consists of 14 residues. V lost 2 bases, J lost 4 bases, and 11 bases lay in between. Looked up from germline, CDR1 is SGHTA and CDR2 is FQGNSA. The CDR3 loop is CASSLRGGGTEAFF. The CDR3 DNA reads TGTGCCAGCAGCTTACGTGGCGGAGGCACTGAAGCTTTCTTT.

The chain is built from TRBV6-6 and TRBJ2-7, with a possible D match to TRBD1 (5 bases). Per the germline V gene, CDR1 is MNHNY and CDR2 is SVGAGI (reference sequence). The CDR3 loop spans 14 amino acids. The V gene lost 7 bases and the J gene lost 2 bases, with 15 bases spanning the gap. In nucleotides, the CDR3 is TGTGCCAGCATTCCGACAGTAGGCGCCTACGAGCAGTACTTC. It encodes CASIPTVGAYEQYF.

This chain's CDR3 is CASSLAALAKGQYF. The CDR3 DNA sequence: TGTGCCAGCAGCTTGGCCGCCCTCGCCAAGGGGCAGTACTTC. The chain is built from TRBV5-6 and TRBJ2-5; tentative D call: TRBD1 (5 bases). The CDR3 length is 14 residues. From germline, CDR1 is SGHDT and CDR2 YYEEEE. V was shortened by 0 bases and J by 11 bases, with 17 bases between the two germline ends.

The chain combines TRBV19 with TRBJ2-3; a weak D match, TRBD2 (5 bases). The CDR3 has 14 amino acids. Per germline, CDR1 LNHDA and CDR2 SQIVND (reference sequence). Between the trimmed V and J ends, which lost 6 bases and 2 bases, there was a span of 12 bases. For the CDR3, the DNA is TGTGCCAGTAGGGATCGGACTTCCACAGATACGCAGTATTTT. Protein product: CASRDRTSTDTQYF.